A selection of T cell receptor beta chains follows, all from one sample in a study of technical replicates of blood from four donors. Assay used: immunoSEQ multiplex PCR; TCRdb lists only in-frame clones, some missing. The sample carries about 82,000 clones, nearly 96% recorded once. Sequencing input: T cells isolated from PBMCs. All receptors derive from a human donor in good health. Both conserved end residues are part of each CDR3. Fields, in order: J gene, V gene, D gene, clone size, CDR3 protein, CDR3 DNA. A D gene is named only where the DNA matches it firmly. The listing skips clone size in some rows; elsewhere it reads once, few, many or a size class.

TRBJ2-1	TRBV10-1	-	-	CASSKASETNNEQFF	TGCGCCAGCAGTAAGGCTAGCGAGACCAACAATGAGCAGTTCTTC
TRBJ1-5	TRBV7-8	-	-	CASSLGFSGHSNQPQHF	TGTGCCAGCAGCTTAGGTTTCTCTGGACACTCCAATCAGCCCCAGCATTTT
TRBJ2-1	TRBV4-3	TRBD2	-	CASSQDTAGAFREQFF	TGCGCCAGCAGCCAAGATACAGCGGGAGCGTTCCGCGAGCAGTTCTTC
TRBJ2-7	TRBV30	-	-	CAWSVTGYEQYF	TGTGCCTGGAGTGTTACAGGCTACGAGCAGTACTTC
TRBJ2-3	TRBV7-2	-	-	CASSLLAFQTDTQYF	TGTGCCAGCAGCTTACTAGCGTTTCAAACAGATACGCAGTATTTT
TRBJ2-1	TRBV5-1	TRBD2	-	CASSLGLAVDYNEQFF	TGCGCCAGCAGCTTGGGGCTAGCGGTTGACTACAATGAGCAGTTCTTC
TRBJ1-5	TRBV2	-	-	CASGGENYQPQHF	TGTGCCAGCGGGGGGGAGAATTATCAGCCCCAGCATTTT
TRBJ2-5	TRBV6-5	TRBD2	-	CASGLSGRAETQYF	TGTGCCAGCGGCCTTAGCGGGAGGGCAGAGACCCAGTACTTC
TRBJ2-7	TRBV5-6	TRBD2	once	CASSRIRLAGDEQYF	TGTGCCAGCAGTCGAATCCGACTAGCGGGGGACGAGCAGTACTTC
TRBJ2-7	TRBV7-9	-	-	CASSVQSYEQYF	TGTGCCAGCAGCGTACAGAGCTACGAGCAGTACTTC
TRBJ2-3	TRBV15	TRBD2	-	CATSREGIQRELTDTQYF	TGTGCCACCAGCAGAGAAGGGATCCAGCGGGAGCTCACAGATACGCAGTATTTT
TRBJ2-1	TRBV4-3	TRBD2	-	CASSRRTSGRAGNEQFF	TGCGCCAGCAGCCGGAGGACTAGCGGGAGGGCCGGCAATGAGCAGTTCTTC
TRBJ2-1	TRBV19	TRBD2	-	CASSLMASGNEQFF	TGTGCCAGTAGCCTTATGGCTAGCGGCAATGAGCAGTTCTTC
TRBJ2-7	TRBV5-1	-	-	CASSLLGDTSAYEQYF	TGCGCCAGCAGCTTGCTCGGGGATACTTCGGCCTACGAGCAGTACTTC
TRBJ2-7	TRBV13	TRBD2	-	CASNRSGRLEQYF	TGTGCCAGCAACCGAAGCGGGAGGCTCGAGCAGTACTTC
TRBJ1-3	TRBV27	-	-	CASSPWPPTGNTIYF	TGTGCCAGCAGCCCCTGGCCCCCCACTGGAAACACCATATATTTT
TRBJ1-5	TRBV30	TRBD1	-	CACYVPGQLSNQPQHF	TGTGCCTGTTACGTCCCGGGACAGCTTAGCAATCAGCCCCAGCATTTT
TRBJ2-5	TRBV7-9	-	-	CASSFVADGTQYF	TGTGCCAGCAGCTTCGTAGCTGACGGGACCCAGTACTTC
TRBJ2-7	TRBV30	-	-	CAWSNDFPYSSYEQYF	TGTGCCTGGAGTAACGACTTCCCTTATAGCTCCTACGAGCAGTACTTC
TRBJ2-5	TRBV7-9	-	-	CASSGRGGEETQYF	TGTGCCAGCAGCGGCAGGGGTGGGGAAGAGACCCAGTACTTC
TRBJ2-7	TRBV11-2	-	-	CASNLGVSYEQYF	TGTGCCAGCAACCTAGGGGTTTCCTACGAGCAGTACTTC
TRBJ2-5	TRBV6-5	-	-	CASSYSTRWETQYF	TGTGCCAGCAGTTACTCGACGCGGTGGGAGACCCAGTACTTC
TRBJ2-1	TRBV29-1	-	-	CSVEREWNEQFF	TGCAGCGTTGAAAGAGAGTGGAATGAGCAGTTCTTC